The 25 T cell receptor beta chains below were found in one sample sequenced in a study of cytomegalovirus exposure and HLA in healthy donors. Primers included in the PCR were 60 Vbeta and 13 Jbeta primers. Here immunoSEQ multiplex PCR was the method, and the copy in TCRdb shows in-frame clones only, minus some. Here the sample spans around 100,000 clones, about 60% being singletons. What was sequenced was PBMCs. These TCRs come from a human donor in good health.

This clone was seen more than once but under ten times. V gene TRBV4-1 combines with J gene TRBJ1-5; 11 bases agree with TRBD1. V trimming: 4 bases; J trimming: 6 bases; junction bases outside the gene matches: 5. The CDR3 covers 15 residues. The germline CDR1 and CDR2 sequences are MGHRA and YSYEKL. Written as DNA, the CDR3 is TGCGCCAGCAGCCCCGGACAGGGGGCACTTCAGCCCCAGCATTTT. This translates into CASSPGQGALQPQHF.

This sequence joins TRBV6-1 and TRBJ1-5; the D is unclear. Trimming removed 4 bases at V and 7 bases at J, with 11 bases between. Germline V lookup: CDR1 MNHNS, CDR2 SASEGT. This CDR3 has 13 residues. This chain's CDR3 is CASSARSLQPQHF. CDR3 nucleotide sequence: TGTGCCAGCAGTGCCAGGTCTCTGCAGCCCCAGCATTTT.

This chain links TRBV11-2 with TRBJ1-6; 7 bases are shared with TRBD1. This CDR3 region has 14 residues. J was trimmed by 10 bases and V by 3 bases; bases with no gene match: 6. The V gene's germline CDR1 is SGHAT and CDR2 FQNNGV. The CDR3 DNA follows: TGTGCCAGCAGCTTTGAAGGGGGCTTATCACCCCTCCACTTT. This encodes CASSFEGGLSPLHF.

V is TRBV4-1 and J is TRBJ2-1, with D possibly TRBD2 on 6 matching bases. The germline gives CDR1 MGHRA, CDR2 YSYEKL. The germline V and J ends were trimmed by 1 base and 5 bases, with 9 bases remaining between them. The CDR3 totals 14 residues. This CDR3 is CASSQVGLDNEQFF. In nucleotides, the CDR3 is TGCGCCAGCAGCCAAGTGGGACTTGACAATGAGCAGTTCTTC.

This chain links TRBV2 with TRBJ2-7; D is unclear. Germline CDR1 is SNHLY and CDR2 is FYNNEI. Trimming cost V 8 bases and J 1 base, with 15 bases left between them. This CDR3 region has 14 residues. The CDR3 protein is CASLGSLESYEQYF. The CDR3 region has the DNA TGTGCCAGCCTCGGGTCTTTGGAGTCCTACGAGCAGTACTTC.

The rearrangement uses TRBV7-9 and TRBJ1-4, with D unclear. Looked up from germline, CDR1 is SEHNR and CDR2 is FQNEAQ (reference sequence). The CDR3 length is 13 residues. V was clipped by 10 bases and J by 0 bases, with 9 bases between them. The chain's CDR3 is CATTSATNEKLFF. In DNA form, the CDR3 reads TGTGCCACAACCAGTGCAACTAATGAAAAACTGTTTTTT.

The chain links TRBV9 to TRBJ2-2, with D possibly being TRBD2 (6 bases). The CDR3 loop spans 16 amino acids. The germline V gene encodes CDR1 SGDLS and CDR2 YYNGEE. V dropped 0 bases and J dropped 1 base, with 10 bases sitting between them. The CDR3 here is CASSVVEGLNTGELFF. CDR3 nucleotides: TGTGCCAGCAGCGTAGTGGAGGGTTTGAACACCGGGGAGCTGTTTTTT.

The genes are TRBV27 and TRBJ2-5; a weak D match, TRBD1 (6 bases). The J call may be incorrect, as the DNA end agrees better with TRBJ2-7. This CDR3 has 14 amino acids. CDR1 MNHEY and CDR2 SMNVEV come from the germline V gene (reference sequence). CDR3 region: CASSFAGATYEQYF. The CDR3 coding sequence is TGTGCCAGCAGTTTTGCAGGGGCCACCTACGAGCAGTACTTC.

The table lists this clone with a few counts. The chain has TRBV5-1 and TRBJ1-2, with TRBD1 identical over 8 bases. The V and J ends lost 0 bases and 5 bases, in that order; junction bases with no gene match: 9. This CDR3 is 16 amino acids long. Looked up from germline, CDR1 is SGHRS and CDR2 is YFSETQ. CDR3 sequence: CASSLGQGQDRYGYTF. In nucleotides, the CDR3 is TGCGCCAGCAGCTTGGGTCAGGGACAGGATCGTTATGGCTACACCTTC.

This clone was recorded a few times. The J gene is TRBJ2-7, the V gene TRBV6-5; D gene ambiguous. This CDR3 spans 14 amino acids. V dropped 6 bases and J dropped 4 bases, with 16 bases sitting between them. Per germline, CDR1 MNHEY and CDR2 SVGAGI. CDR3 sequence: CASSSGSLLYEQYF. CDR3 in DNA: TGTGCCAGCAGCTCCGGGTCCCTGTTGTACGAGCAGTACTTC.

The chain employs TRBV16 and TRBJ2-2; 8 positions agree with TRBD1. This CDR3 spans 15 amino acids. Germline lookup yields CDR1 KGHSY and CDR2 FQNENV. The V segment lost 4 bases and the J segment 1 base; nucleotides outside the gene matches: 2. CDR3 region: CASSPGTGNTGELFF. CDR3 DNA: TGTGCCAGCAGCCCAGGGACAGGGAACACCGGGGAGCTGTTTTTT.

V and J are TRBV7-9 and TRBJ2-2; D is ambiguous. CDR3 length equals 14 residues. Germline lookup yields CDR1 SEHNR and CDR2 FQNEAQ (reference sequence). Trimming removed 3 bases at V and 1 base at J, with 6 bases between. This CDR3 reads CASSFYGNTGELFF. The CDR3 DNA follows: TGTGCCAGCAGCTTTTACGGGAACACCGGGGAGCTGTTTTTT.

V is TRBV6-5 and J is TRBJ2-7; D unclear. The CDR3 is 13 amino acids. CDR1 and CDR2 (germline): MNHEY, SVGAGI. The V and J ends lost 0 bases and 6 bases respectively, with 9 bases between them. CDR3 coding DNA: TGTGCCAGCAGTTACTCGAAACAGTCCGAGCAGTACTTC. It translates to CASSYSKQSEQYF.

Here the CDR3 reads CASSLSHEQYF. CDR3 DNA: TGCGCCAGCAGCTTAAGCCACGAGCAGTACTTC. This chain links TRBV5-1 with TRBJ2-7; D is undetermined. The ends were cut back, 2 bases at V and 5 bases at J, with 5 bases in the middle. Germline assignment: CDR1 SGHRS and CDR2 YFSETQ. CDR3 length equals 11 residues.

In regard to this clone: Distinct nucleotide sequences in the sample also encode this CDR3. V and J are TRBV2 and TRBJ1-2, with TRBD1 matching 9 bases. The length of the CDR3 is 16 residues. The ends lost 0 bases at V and 7 bases at J; junction bases unmatched: 9. The V gene's germline CDR1 is SNHLY and CDR2 FYNNEI. CDR3 loop: CASSEAKGQGLFGYTF. The CDR3 nucleotides read TGTGCCAGCAGTGAAGCCAAGGGACAGGGACTTTTTGGCTACACCTTC. The variable domain in full, completed from reference TRBV2 and TRBJ1-2, reads EPEVTQTPSHQVTQMGQEVILRCVPISNHLYFYWYRQILGQKVEFLVSFYNNEISEKSEIFDDQFSVERPDGSNFTLKIRSTKLEDSAMYFCASSEAKGQGLFGYTFGSGTRLTVV.

The rearrangement uses TRBV2 and TRBJ2-7; D is unclear. This CDR3 has 13 residues. Germline-derived CDR1 and CDR2 are SNHLY and FYNNEI. V gave up 5 bases and J gave up 0 bases, with 8 bases separating them. CDR3 sequence: CASSSAGSYEQYF. The CDR3 DNA sequence: TGTGCCAGCAGTTCGGCAGGCTCCTACGAGCAGTACTTC.

CDR3 sequence (DNA): TGTGCCAGCAGTTTTCCAGGACAGGGATTCAATCAGCCCCAGCATTTT. Protein sequence: CASSFPGQGFNQPQHF. This chain connects TRBV28 to TRBJ1-5; 8 nucleotides line up with TRBD1. Germline V lookup: CDR1 MDHEN, CDR2 SYDVKM. V shed 3 bases, J shed 3 bases, and the junction held 7 bases outside the gene matches. The CDR3 loop spans 16 amino acids.

V usage is TRBV7-9 and J usage is TRBJ2-3; TRBD2 matches at 9 bases. Unmatched junction bases numbered 4, after V lost 3 bases and J lost 0 bases. The CDR3 sequence is 16 residues long. The germline CDR1 and CDR2 sequences are SEHNR and FQNEAQ (reference sequence). The CDR3 sequence is CASSFPGTSSTDTQYF. The DNA of the CDR3 is TGTGCCAGCAGCTTCCCCGGGACTAGCAGCACAGATACGCAGTATTTT.

CDR3 bases: TGTGCCAGCAGTTTCCGTCAGGGGACCGGGGAGCTGTTTTTT. It yields the protein CASSFRQGTGELFF. The chain employs TRBV27 and TRBJ2-2, with a possible D match to TRBD1 (6 bases). CDR1 and CDR2 (germline): MNHEY, SMNVEV (reference sequence). This CDR3 has 14 amino acids. Trimming removed 3 bases from V and 5 bases from J, with 10 bases in between.

This rearrangement joins TRBV18 to TRBJ1-2; D perhaps matches TRBD1 (5 bases). The V end was cut by 2 bases, the J end by 4 bases, with 14 bases between. The germline V gene encodes CDR1 KGHSH and CDR2 LQKENI. The CDR3 runs to 15 residues. The CDR3 loop reads CASSPKSGITYGYTF. The DNA of the CDR3 is TGTGCCAGCTCACCAAAATCAGGGATTACCTATGGCTACACCTTC.

The rearrangement uses TRBV28 and TRBJ2-1, with 10 bases that match TRBD2. From germline, CDR1 is MDHEN and CDR2 SYDVKM. Trimming at V came to 2 bases and at J to 7 bases, leaving 11 bases not matched to a gene. The CDR3 extends over 17 amino acids. This CDR3 reads CASSLATSGKRLNEQFF. CDR3 coding DNA: TGTGCCAGCAGTTTAGCTACTAGCGGGAAGCGGTTAAATGAGCAGTTCTTC.

This clone showed up just a few times. The chain employs TRBV27 and TRBJ2-3; a weak D match, TRBD2 (6 bases). Per germline, CDR1 MNHEY and CDR2 SMNVEV (reference sequence). This CDR3 has 15 residues. The V end was cut by 4 bases, the J end by 0 bases, with 11 bases between. The CDR3 loop reads CASSSGSLSTDTQYF. CDR3 in DNA: TGTGCCAGCAGTTCCGGGAGTTTGAGCACAGATACGCAGTATTTT.

This clone has more than one count but fewer than ten. The rearrangement joins TRBV6-1 to TRBJ1-4; TRBD1 might be the D (5 bases). The germline CDR1 and CDR2 sequences are MNHNS and SASEGT. The CDR3 contains 16 residues. V shed 4 bases and J shed 4 bases, with 16 bases lying between them. Written as DNA, the CDR3 is TGTGCCAGCAGTGTTAAGGGGCGCGGTGGTAATGAAAAACTGTTTTTT. This gives the protein CASSVKGRGGNEKLFF.

The gene calls are TRBV11-1 and TRBJ2-7; tentative D call: TRBD1 (6 bases). CDR1 is SGHAT and CDR2 is FQDESV in the germline V gene (reference sequence). Between the trimmed V and J ends, which lost 1 base and 3 bases, there was a span of 13 bases. This CDR3 comprises 15 residues. The CDR3 loop reads CASSLGASRGYEQYF. DNA of the CDR3: TGTGCCAGCAGCTTAGGAGCTAGCAGGGGCTACGAGCAGTACTTC. The full variable domain, its missing parts supplied by reference TRBV11-1 and TRBJ2-7, is EAEVAQSPRYKITEKSQAVAFWCDPISGHATLYWYRQILGQGPELLVQFQDESVVDDSQLPKDRFSAERLKGVDSTLKIQPAELGDSAMYLCASSLGASRGYEQYFGPGTRLTVT.

The chain recombines TRBV4-1 with TRBJ1-2, with TRBD1 as a possible D gene (6 bases). Trimming pared 0 bases from V and 8 bases from J, leaving 13 bases between. The length of the CDR3 is 14 residues. Germline CDR1 MGHRA, CDR2 YSYEKL. The CDR3 spells CASSQDRGAKGYTF. CDR3 nucleotide sequence: TGCGCCAGCAGCCAAGACAGGGGTGCTAAAGGCTACACCTTC.